The clone carrying this T cell receptor beta chain was detected only a few times. The PCR had 60 Vbeta and 13 Jbeta primers. Assay used: immunoSEQ multiplex PCR; TCRdb lists only in-frame clones, some missing. This table holds 150,000 to 180,000 clones, about 80% found once. This record comes from a study of cytomegalovirus exposure and HLA in healthy donors. CDR3 length: 16 residues. V was clipped by 2 bases and J by 2 bases; unmatched bases: 4. Germline assignment: CDR1 KGHSH and CDR2 LQKENI. V gene TRBV18 combines with J gene TRBJ2-7; TRBD1 matches 12 bases. This sequence originates from a man under 40 in good health and CMV-seropositive. Material: PBMCs. The CDR3 DNA reads TGTGCCAGCTCACCAAGGGGACAGGGGGCAACCTACGAGCAGTACTTC. The encoded protein is CASSPRGQGATYEQYF.